The T cell receptor beta chain described here comes from a study of CD8 T cells in ankylosing spondylitis (dated by TCRdb to 2017 to 2019). For the study in its entirety: To find TCR variants linked to disease, the study profiled T cell receptor beta repertoires in ankylosing spondylitis patients and healthy donors. The full study cohort comprised approximately 23 ankylosing spondylitis patients and 85 to 120 healthy donors. Samples of peripheral blood were taken, and for ankylosing spondylitis patients, synovial fluid was collected as well.

The paper's findings and limits, for the study overall: A TCR beta motif made up of several highly homologous amino acid variants appeared to be characteristic of blood from ankylosing spondylitis patients. Some motif variants had previously been reported in the synovial fluid and blood of reactive arthritis patients, which suggests shared mechanisms of disease initiation. The disease-linked clones had a CD8+ phenotype and were found at relatively low frequencies in peripheral blood. Significant enrichment of the disease-linked clones was reported in matched synovial fluid samples from ankylosing spondylitis patients.

This clonotype was counted many times. What antigen it recognizes has not been identified. Per-base quality was not reported, and no clone a single base away is much larger than it. The sequencer was an Illumina HiSeq 2500. Quantitative 5'-RACE with molecular barcodes was used to prepare TCR beta libraries. As for the original processing: Disease-linked TCR variants were identified with a new computational method built on a probabilistic model of VDJ rearrangement. Through fastp at Q25 and MiXCR, TCRdb rebuilt clones from the public reads, retaining in-frame beta chains. Each entry merges the rows of one CDR3 protein and shows their most common DNA and genes. What appears here as the V and J calls and clone size reflects TCRdb's work, not the paper's. The sample table records 250,000 or so distinct CDR3 sequences; 20% to 30% of these occur just once. The top ten clones comprise 0.5% to 0.75% of the sample.

Trimming leaves V shorter by 7 bases and J shorter by 9 bases, with the junction holding 15 bases beyond the gene matches. From its cysteine to its phenylalanine, the CDR3 spans 14 amino acids. The read is trimmed to its CDR3 DNA, 42 bases read in frame from base 1. In the germline V gene, CDR1 corresponds to SQVTM and CDR2 to ANQGSEA. The chain was built from TRBV29-1 and TRBJ1-2; a stretch of 9 junction bases matches TRBD1. Material: blood, either unsorted or a sorted T cell fraction (not recorded which). This receptor was identified in a male donor with ankylosing spondylitis or in good health (not recorded which). The CDR3 here reads CSGTIAGTGSSYTF. The nucleotides are TGCAGCGGAACAATCGCCGGGACAGGGTCAAGCTACACCTTC.